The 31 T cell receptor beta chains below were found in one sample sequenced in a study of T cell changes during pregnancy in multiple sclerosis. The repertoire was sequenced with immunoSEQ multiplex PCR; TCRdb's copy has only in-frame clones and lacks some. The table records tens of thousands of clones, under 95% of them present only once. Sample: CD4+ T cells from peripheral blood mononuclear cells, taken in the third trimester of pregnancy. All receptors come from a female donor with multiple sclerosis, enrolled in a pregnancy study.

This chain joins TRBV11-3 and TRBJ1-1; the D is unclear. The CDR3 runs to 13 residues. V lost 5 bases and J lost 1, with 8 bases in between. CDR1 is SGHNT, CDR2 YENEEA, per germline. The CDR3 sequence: CASSLGGNTEAFF. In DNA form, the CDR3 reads TGTGCCAGCAGCCTCGGAGGGAACACTGAAGCTTTCTTT.

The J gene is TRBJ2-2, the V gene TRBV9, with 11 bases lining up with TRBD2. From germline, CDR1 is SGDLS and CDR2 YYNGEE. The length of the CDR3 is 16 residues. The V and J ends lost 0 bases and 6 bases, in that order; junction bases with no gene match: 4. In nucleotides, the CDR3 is TGTGCCAGCAGCGTAGCTAGTAGCGGGGGGGCCGGGGAGCTGTTTTTT. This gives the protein CASSVASSGGAGELFF.

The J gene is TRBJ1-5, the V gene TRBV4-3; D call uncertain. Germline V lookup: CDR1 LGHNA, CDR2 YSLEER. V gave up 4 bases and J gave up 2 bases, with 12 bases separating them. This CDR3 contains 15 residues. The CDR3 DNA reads TGCGCCAGCAGCCTTGAATTTTCGGGCAATCAGCCCCAGCATTTT. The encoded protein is CASSLEFSGNQPQHF.

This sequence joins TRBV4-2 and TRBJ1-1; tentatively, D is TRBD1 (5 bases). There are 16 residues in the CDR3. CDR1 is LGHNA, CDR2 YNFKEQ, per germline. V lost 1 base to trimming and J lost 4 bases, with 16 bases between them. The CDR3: CASSQAAAGVGTEAFF. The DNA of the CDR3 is TGTGCCAGCAGCCAAGCCGCAGCGGGGGTGGGCACTGAAGCTTTCTTT.

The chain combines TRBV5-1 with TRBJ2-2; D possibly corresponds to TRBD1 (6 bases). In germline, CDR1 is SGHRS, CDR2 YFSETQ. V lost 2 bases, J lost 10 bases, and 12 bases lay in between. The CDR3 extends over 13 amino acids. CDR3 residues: CASSLRGFVELFF. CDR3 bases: TGCGCCAGCAGCTTAAGGGGGTTCGTGGAGCTGTTTTTT.

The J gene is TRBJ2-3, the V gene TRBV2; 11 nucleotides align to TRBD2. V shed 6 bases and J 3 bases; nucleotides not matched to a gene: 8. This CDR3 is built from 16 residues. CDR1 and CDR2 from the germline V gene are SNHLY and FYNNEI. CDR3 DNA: TGTGCCAGCAGAACGACTAGCGGGGCCCCGACAGATACGCAGTATTTT. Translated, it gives CASRTTSGAPTDTQYF.

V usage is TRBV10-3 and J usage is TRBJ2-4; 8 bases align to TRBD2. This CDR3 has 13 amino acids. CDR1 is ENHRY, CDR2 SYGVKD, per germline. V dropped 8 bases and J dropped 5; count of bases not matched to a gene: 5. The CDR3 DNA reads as TGTGCCATCGGAGCGGGGGCGGAAAACATTCAGTACTTC. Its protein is CAIGAGAENIQYF.

The CDR3 region has the DNA TGTGCCAGCAGCTTAAACAGGGAAGGCCCGAACACTGAAGCTTTCTTT. It encodes CASSLNREGPNTEAFF. The rearrangement uses TRBV7-3 and TRBJ1-1, with D possibly being TRBD1 (6 bases). V was cut by 1 base and J by 1 base, with 13 bases left in between. The CDR3 is 16 amino acids. Per germline, CDR1 SGHTA and CDR2 FQGTGA.

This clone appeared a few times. The CDR3 nucleotides read TGTGCCAGCAGCCTCCAGACAACTAATGAAAAACTGTTTTTT. Encoded protein: CASSLQTTNEKLFF. This chain joins TRBV6-1 and TRBJ1-4, with no clear D. The CDR3 consists of 14 residues. The germline CDR1 and CDR2 sequences are MNHNS and SASEGT. V was clipped by 6 bases and J by 0 bases, with 8 bases between them.

The CDR3 protein is CASSFSGGRDEQYF. The CDR3 region has the DNA TGTGCCAGCAGTTTTTCTGGCGGGAGGGATGAGCAGTACTTC. V gene TRBV28 combines with J gene TRBJ2-7; 9 bases agree with TRBD2. CDR3 length: 14 amino acids. Germline CDR1 is MDHEN and CDR2 is SYDVKM. The junction had 7 bases not matched to a gene; V was cut back by 3 bases and J by 7 bases.

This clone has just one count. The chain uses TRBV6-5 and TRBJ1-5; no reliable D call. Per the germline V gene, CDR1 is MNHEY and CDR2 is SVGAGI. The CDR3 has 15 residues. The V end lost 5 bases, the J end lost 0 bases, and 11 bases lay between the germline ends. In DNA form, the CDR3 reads TGTGCCAGCAGTCGGCAGGCTTATAGCAATCAGCCCCAGCATTTT. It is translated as CASSRQAYSNQPQHF.

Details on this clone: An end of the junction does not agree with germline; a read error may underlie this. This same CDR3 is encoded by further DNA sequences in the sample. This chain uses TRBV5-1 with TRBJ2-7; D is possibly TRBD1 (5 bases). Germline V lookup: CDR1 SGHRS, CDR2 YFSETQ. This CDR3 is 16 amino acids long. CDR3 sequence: CASSVSQGTLSYEQYF. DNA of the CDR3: TGTGCCAGCAGCGTATCCCAGGGCACGCTCTCCTACGAGCAGTACTTC.

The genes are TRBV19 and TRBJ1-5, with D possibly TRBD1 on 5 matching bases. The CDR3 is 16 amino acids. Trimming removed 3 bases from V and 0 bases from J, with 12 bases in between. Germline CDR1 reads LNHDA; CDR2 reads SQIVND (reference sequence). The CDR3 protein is CASSIWTRYSNQPQHF. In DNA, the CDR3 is TGTGCCAGTAGTATTTGGACACGATATAGCAATCAGCCCCAGCATTTT. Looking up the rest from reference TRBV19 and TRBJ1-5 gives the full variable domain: DGGITQSPKYLFRKEGQNVTLSCEQNLNHDAMYWYRQDPGQGLRLIYYSQIVNDFQKGDIAEGYSVSREKKESFPLTVTSAQKNPTAFYLCASSIWTRYSNQPQHFGDGTRLSIL.

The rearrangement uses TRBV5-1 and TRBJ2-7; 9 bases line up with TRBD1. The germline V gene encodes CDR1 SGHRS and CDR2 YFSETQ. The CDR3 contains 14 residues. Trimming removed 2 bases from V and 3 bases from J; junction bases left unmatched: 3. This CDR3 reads CASSLRQGGYEQYF. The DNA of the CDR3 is TGCGCCAGCAGCTTAAGACAGGGGGGCTACGAGCAGTACTTC. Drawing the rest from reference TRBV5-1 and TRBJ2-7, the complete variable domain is KAGVTQTPRYLIKTRGQQVTLSCSPISGHRSVSWYQQTPGQGLQFLFEYFSETQRNKGNFPGRFSGRQFSNSRSEMNVSTLELGDSALYLCASSLRQGGYEQYFGPGTRLTVT.

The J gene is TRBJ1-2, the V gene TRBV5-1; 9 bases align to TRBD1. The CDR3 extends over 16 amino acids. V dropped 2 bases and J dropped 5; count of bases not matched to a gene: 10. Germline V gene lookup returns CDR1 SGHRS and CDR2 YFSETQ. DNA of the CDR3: TGCGCCAGCAGCTTAGGGACAGGGATCCAGCATTATGGCTACACCTTC. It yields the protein CASSLGTGIQHYGYTF.

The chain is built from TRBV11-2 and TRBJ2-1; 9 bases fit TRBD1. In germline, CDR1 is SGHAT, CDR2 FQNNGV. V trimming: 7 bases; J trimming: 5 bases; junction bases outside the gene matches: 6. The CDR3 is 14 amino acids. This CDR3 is CASKIGQGNNEQFF. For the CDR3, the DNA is TGTGCCAGCAAGATCGGACAGGGGAACAATGAGCAGTTCTTC.

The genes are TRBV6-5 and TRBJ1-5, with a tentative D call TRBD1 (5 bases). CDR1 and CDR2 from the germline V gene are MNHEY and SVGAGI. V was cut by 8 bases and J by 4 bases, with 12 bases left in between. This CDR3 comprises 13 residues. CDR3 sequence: CASGLTENQPQHF. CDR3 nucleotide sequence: TGTGCCAGCGGTCTGACAGAAAATCAGCCCCAGCATTTT.

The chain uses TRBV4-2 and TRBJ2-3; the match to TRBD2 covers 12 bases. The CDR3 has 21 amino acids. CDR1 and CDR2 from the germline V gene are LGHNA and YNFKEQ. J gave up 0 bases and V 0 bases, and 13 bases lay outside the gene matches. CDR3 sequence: CASSQEGPVTSGSRSTDTQYF. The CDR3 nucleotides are TGTGCCAGCAGCCAAGAGGGTCCGGTGACTAGCGGGAGTAGGAGCACAGATACGCAGTATTTT.

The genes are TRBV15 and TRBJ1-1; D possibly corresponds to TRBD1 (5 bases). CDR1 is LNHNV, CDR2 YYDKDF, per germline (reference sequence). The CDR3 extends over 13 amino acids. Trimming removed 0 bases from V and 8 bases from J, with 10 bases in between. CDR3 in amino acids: CATSRDTGEEAFF. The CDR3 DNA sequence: TGTGCCACCAGCAGAGATACGGGGGAGGAAGCTTTCTTT.

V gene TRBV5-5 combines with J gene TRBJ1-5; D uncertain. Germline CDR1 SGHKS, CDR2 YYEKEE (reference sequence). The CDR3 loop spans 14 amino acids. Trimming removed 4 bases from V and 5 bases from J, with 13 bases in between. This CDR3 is CASSPLSPHQPQHF. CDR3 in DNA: TGTGCCAGCAGCCCCCTCAGTCCCCATCAGCCCCAGCATTTT.

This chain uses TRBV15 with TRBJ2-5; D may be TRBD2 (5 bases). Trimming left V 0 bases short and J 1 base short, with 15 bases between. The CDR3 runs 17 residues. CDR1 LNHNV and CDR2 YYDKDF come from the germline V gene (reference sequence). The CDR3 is CATSRDVGLDAQETQYF. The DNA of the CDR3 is TGTGCCACCAGCAGAGATGTCGGACTGGATGCCCAAGAGACCCAGTACTTC.

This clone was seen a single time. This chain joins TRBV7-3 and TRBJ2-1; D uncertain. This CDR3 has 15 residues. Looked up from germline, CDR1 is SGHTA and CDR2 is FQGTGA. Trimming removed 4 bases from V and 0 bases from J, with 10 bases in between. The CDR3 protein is CASSYRQSSYNEQFF. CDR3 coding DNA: TGTGCCAGCAGCTACCGACAAAGCTCCTACAATGAGCAGTTCTTC.

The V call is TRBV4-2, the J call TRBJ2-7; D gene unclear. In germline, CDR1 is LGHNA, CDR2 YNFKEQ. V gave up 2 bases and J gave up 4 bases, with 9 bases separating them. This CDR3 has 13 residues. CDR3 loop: CASSQLIRYEQYF. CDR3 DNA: TGTGCCAGCAGCCAACTTATCAGATACGAGCAGTACTTC.

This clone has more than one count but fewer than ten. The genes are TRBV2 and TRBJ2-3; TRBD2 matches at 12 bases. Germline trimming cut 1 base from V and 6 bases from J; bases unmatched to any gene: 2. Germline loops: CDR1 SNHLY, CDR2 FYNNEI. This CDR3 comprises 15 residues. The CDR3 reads CASSEVGLAGDTQYF. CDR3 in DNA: TGTGCCAGCAGTGAAGTAGGACTAGCGGGGGATACGCAGTATTTT.

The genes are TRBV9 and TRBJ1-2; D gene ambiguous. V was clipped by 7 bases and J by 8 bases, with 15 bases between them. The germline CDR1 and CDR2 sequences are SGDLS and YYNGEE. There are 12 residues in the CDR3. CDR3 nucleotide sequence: TGTGCCAGCCATTCCGGGATGGTGGGCTACACCTTC. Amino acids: CASHSGMVGYTF.

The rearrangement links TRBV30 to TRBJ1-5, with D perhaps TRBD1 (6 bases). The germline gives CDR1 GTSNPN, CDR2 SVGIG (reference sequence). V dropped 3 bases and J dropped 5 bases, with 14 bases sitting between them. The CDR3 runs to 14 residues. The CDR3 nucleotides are TGTGCCTGGAGGGACAAGGGGGGGGATCAGCCCCAGCATTTT. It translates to CAWRDKGGDQPQHF.

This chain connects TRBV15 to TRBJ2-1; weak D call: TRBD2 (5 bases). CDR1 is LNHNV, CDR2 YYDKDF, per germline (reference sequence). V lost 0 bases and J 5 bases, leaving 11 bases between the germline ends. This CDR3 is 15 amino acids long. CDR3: CATSREVPGDNEQFF. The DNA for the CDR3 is TGTGCCACCAGCAGAGAAGTCCCCGGGGACAATGAGCAGTTCTTC.

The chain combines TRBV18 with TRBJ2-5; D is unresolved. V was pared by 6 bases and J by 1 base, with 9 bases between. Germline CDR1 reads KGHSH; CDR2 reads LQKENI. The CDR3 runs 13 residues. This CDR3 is CASSLKTQETQYF. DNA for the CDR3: TGTGCCAGCTCCCTAAAAACCCAAGAGACCCAGTACTTC.

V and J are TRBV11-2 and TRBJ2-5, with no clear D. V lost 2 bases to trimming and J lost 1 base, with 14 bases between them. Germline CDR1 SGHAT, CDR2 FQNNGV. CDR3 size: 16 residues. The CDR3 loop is CASSLSSSRVQETQYF. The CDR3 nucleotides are TGTGCCAGCAGCTTAAGCAGCTCCCGGGTCCAAGAGACCCAGTACTTC.

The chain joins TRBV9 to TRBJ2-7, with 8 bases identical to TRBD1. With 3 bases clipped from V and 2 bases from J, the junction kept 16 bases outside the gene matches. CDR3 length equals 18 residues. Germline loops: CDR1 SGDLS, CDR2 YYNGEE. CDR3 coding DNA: TGTGCCAGCAGCGCAGAGGGGGTGGGACAGGTGGCCCCCTACGAGCAGTACTTC. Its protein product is CASSAEGVGQVAPYEQYF.

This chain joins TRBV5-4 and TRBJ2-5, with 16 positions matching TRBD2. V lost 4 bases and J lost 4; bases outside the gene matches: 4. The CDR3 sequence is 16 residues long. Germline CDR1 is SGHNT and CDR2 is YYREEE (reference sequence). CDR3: CASSPGTSGRGETQYF. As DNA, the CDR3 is TGTGCCAGCAGCCCGGGGACTAGCGGGAGGGGAGAGACCCAGTACTTC. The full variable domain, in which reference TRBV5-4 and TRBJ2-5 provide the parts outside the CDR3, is ETGVTQSPTHLIKTRGQQVTLRCSSQSGHNTVSWYQQALGQGPQFIFQYYREEENGRGNFPPRFSGLQFPNYSSELNVNALELDDSALYLCASSPGTSGRGETQYFGPGTRLLVL.